This is a list of T cell receptor beta chains from one sample in a study of T cell responses to AZD1222 COVID-19 vaccine. Measured with immunoSEQ multiplex PCR; TCRdb has only the in-frame clones, and not every one. In the table there are some 86,000 clones, 60% to 80% of which are singletons. Source: peripheral blood, taken on day 0 of AZD1222 vaccination. The receptor set was obtained from an adult in good health. The CDR3 runs from the conserved cysteine through the conserved F or W.

CASSFLAEQETQYF | TRBJ2-5 | TRBV5-8
CASSPGMVGAYEQYF | TRBJ2-7 | TRBV3-1/TRBV3-2
CASRDTEGTYEQYF | TRBJ2-7 | TRBV19
CAWSVNVVPEQFF | TRBJ2-1 | TRBV30
CASSESDVSTDTQYF | TRBJ2-3 | TRBV10-1
CASSFGQGSGTEAFF | TRBJ1-1 | TRBV11-1
CASSTRSSDKNIQYF | TRBJ2-4 | TRBV23-1
CASKRQLNYGYTF | TRBJ1-2 | TRBV6-5
CAWKASGTDTQYF | TRBJ2-3 | TRBV30
CASLRDRSSYEQYF | TRBJ2-7 | TRBV2
CASSIQTGGLAEAFF | TRBJ1-1 | TRBV5-1
CASSSERERGQFF | TRBJ2-1 | TRBV11-3
CASSPRSSRGGMNTEAFF | TRBJ1-1 | TRBV18
CASSPMGTGHGYTF | TRBJ1-2 | TRBV27
CASSLVAGYTGELFF | TRBJ2-2 | TRBV7-9
CASSIEKGAEAFF | TRBJ1-1 | TRBV19
CASSSPPPGLAINEQFF | TRBJ2-1 | TRBV5-1
CATSDPAGEDTGELFF | TRBJ2-2 | TRBV24-1
CASSSGTGVDEAFF | TRBJ1-1 | TRBV5-8
CASSERPGVYNEQFF | TRBJ2-1 | TRBV2
CASRTSTDTQYF | TRBJ2-3 | TRBV11-2
CASSYTRGGETQYF | TRBJ2-5 | TRBV6-5
CASSLSAGGTDTQYF | TRBJ2-3 | TRBV5-8
CASSSPDRWDTEAFF | TRBJ1-1 | TRBV7-8
CSVRVDVNTGELFF | TRBJ2-2 | TRBV29-1
CSVTLAVGWNEQFF | TRBJ2-1 | TRBV29-1
CASSPDRDRAFF | TRBJ1-1 | TRBV18
CATSREGPGQGSYEQYF | TRBJ2-7 | TRBV15
CASTSIGTSLGHEQFF | TRBJ2-1 | TRBV28